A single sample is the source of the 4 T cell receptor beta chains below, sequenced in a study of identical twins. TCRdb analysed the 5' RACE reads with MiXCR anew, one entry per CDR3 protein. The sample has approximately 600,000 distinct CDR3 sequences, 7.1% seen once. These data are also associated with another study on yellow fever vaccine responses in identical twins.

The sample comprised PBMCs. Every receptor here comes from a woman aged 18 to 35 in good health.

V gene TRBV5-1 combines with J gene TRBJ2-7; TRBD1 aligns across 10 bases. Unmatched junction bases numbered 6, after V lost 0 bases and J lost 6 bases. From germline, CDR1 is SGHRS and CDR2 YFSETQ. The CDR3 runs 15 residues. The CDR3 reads CASSLDPGQGLEQYF. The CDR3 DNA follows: TGCGCCAGCAGCTTGGATCCGGGACAGGGGCTCGAGCAGTACTTC.

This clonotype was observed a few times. In DNA form, the CDR3 reads TGTGCCAGCAGCAGATACAGGGCCTGGGAGCAGTACGTC. Its protein is CASSRYRAWEQYV. This chain links TRBV7-8 with TRBJ2-7; D perhaps matches TRBD1 (6 bases). Trimming cost V 5 bases and J 7 bases, with 15 bases left between them. The CDR3 length is 13 residues. The V gene's germline CDR1 is SGHVS and CDR2 FQNEAQ.

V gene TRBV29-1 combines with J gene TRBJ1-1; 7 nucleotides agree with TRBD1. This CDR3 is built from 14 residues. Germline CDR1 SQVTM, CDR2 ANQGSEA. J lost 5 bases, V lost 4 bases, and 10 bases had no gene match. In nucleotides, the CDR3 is TGCAGCGTTGTGGACGAAGACAGGGAAACTGAAGCTTTCTTT. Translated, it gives CSVVDEDRETEAFF.

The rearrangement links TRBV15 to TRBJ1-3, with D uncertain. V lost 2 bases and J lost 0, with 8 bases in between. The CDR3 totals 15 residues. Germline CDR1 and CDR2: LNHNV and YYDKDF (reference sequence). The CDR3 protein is CATSRSSSSGNTIYF. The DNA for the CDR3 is TGTGCCACCAGCAGATCATCTAGCTCTGGAAACACCATATATTTT.